The 2 T cell receptor beta chains below were found in one sample sequenced in a study of cytomegalovirus exposure and HLA in healthy donors. The primer mix had 60 Vbeta and 13 Jbeta primers. Libraries were prepared by immunoSEQ multiplex PCR; TCRdb keeps only in-frame clonotypes and omits some of them. Seen here are about 180,000 clones, 75% to 90% observed once, and the top ten hold approximately 1.2%. The sequenced material came from PBMCs. Receptor source: a boy aged 2 to 10 in good health and CMV-seronegative.

The chain links TRBV27 to TRBJ1-6; the D gene is possibly TRBD1 (6 bases). Germline assignment: CDR1 MNHEY and CDR2 SMNVEV (reference sequence). The CDR3 has 17 residues. V lost 3 bases, J lost 0 bases, and 12 bases lay in between. The CDR3 here is CASSLKRGSSYNSPLHF. CDR3 sequence (DNA): TGTGCCAGCAGTTTGAAGAGGGGGAGCTCCTATAATTCACCCCTCCACTTT.

The chain has TRBV7-2 and TRBJ2-5; TRBD2 is a possible D gene (5 bases). The ends were cut back, 1 base at V and 5 bases at J, with 14 bases in the middle. This CDR3 comprises 15 residues. Germline V gene data show CDR1 as SGHTA and CDR2 as FQGNSA. The CDR3 nucleotides read TGTGCCAGCAGCTTAGAGTACGGGGTCCGGGAGACCCAGTACTTC. It encodes CASSLEYGVRETQYF.